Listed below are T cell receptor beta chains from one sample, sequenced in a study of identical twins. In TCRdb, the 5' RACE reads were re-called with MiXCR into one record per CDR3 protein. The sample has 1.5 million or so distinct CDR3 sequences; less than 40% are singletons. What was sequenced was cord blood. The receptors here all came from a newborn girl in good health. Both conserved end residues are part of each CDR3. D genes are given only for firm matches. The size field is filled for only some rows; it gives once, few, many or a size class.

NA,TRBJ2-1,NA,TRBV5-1,TGCGTCAGCAGCTTGGCGGGGCCTTACAATGAGCAGTTCTTC,CVSSLAGPYNEQFF
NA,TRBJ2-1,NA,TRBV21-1,TGTGCCAGCAGCCCAACCGGGACGGAGAATTACGAGCAGTTCTTC,CASSPTGTENYEQFF
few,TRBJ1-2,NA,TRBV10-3,TGTGCCATCAGTGAGGCCAGTAACTATGGCTACACCTTC,CAISEASNYGYTF
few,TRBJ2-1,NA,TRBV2,TGTGCCAGCAGTGTGCGAACTCGGGTTGAGCAGTTCTTC,CASSVRTRVEQFF
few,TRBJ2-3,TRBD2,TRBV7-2,TGTGCCAGCAGCTTAGCGGTGACTAGCGGGACAGATACGCAGTATTTT,CASSLAVTSGTDTQYF
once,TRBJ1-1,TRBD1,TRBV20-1,TGCAGTGCTGTAGTTCACAGGGGAGGGAACACTGAAGCTTTCTTT,CSAVVHRGGNTEAFF
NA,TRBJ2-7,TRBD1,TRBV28,TGTGCCAGCACCCCGGGACAGGATACCTACGAGCAGTACTTC,CASTPGQDTYEQYF
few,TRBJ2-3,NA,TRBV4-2,TGTGCCAGCAGCCAAGATCTGTGGGATGTGGATACGCAGTATTTT,CASSQDLWDVDTQYF
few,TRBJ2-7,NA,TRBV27,TGTGCCAGCAGGGTACAGGGAGGAGAGCAGTACTTC,CASRVQGGEQYF
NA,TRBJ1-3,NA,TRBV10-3,TGTGCCACCAGTACCCCGCAGGGGAGGACTGGAAACACCATATATTTT,CATSTPQGRTGNTIYF
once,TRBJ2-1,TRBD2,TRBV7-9,TGTGCCAGCAGCTTTACTAGCGAATACTACAATGAGCAGTTCTTC,CASSFTSEYYNEQFF
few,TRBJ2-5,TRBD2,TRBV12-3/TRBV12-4,TGTGCCAGCAGCCGAGCGGGGGGTCAAGAGACCCAGTACTTC,CASSRAGGQETQYF
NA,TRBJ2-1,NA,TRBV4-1,TGCGCCAGCAGCCACGTCCCCCTAGGGCTCTCCTACAATGAGCAGTTCTTC,CASSHVPLGLSYNEQFF
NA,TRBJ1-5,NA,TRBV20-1,TGCAATGCTAGTGGGGCGCGCAATCAGCCCCAGCATTTT,CNASGARNQPQHF
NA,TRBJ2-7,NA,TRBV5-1,TGCGCCAGCAGCCGTGCTCCAGGCTCCTACGAGCAGTACTTC,CASSRAPGSYEQYF
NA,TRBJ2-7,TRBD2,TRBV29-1,TGCAGCGTTGAAGACCCGACTAGCGGGTACAATGAGCAGTACTTC,CSVEDPTSGYNEQYF
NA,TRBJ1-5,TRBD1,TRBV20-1,TGCAGTGCTAGAGAAAGGGACAGGACCTATAGCAATCAGCCCCAGCATTTT,CSARERDRTYSNQPQHF
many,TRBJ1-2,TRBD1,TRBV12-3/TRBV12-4,TGTGCCAGCGGTATCCACAGGGGGACTAACTATGGCTACACCTTC,CASGIHRGTNYGYTF
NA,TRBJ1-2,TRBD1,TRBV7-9,TGTGCCAGCAGCCAAAAGGGGGCGCTGGACTATGGCTACACCTTC,CASSQKGALDYGYTF
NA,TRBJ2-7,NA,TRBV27,TGTGCCAGCAGTTTACGTGGCCGCGAGCAGTACTTC,CASSLRGREQYF
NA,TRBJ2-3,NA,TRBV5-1,TGCGCCAGCAGCTTGGCCGGGGGCAGTTGGGATACGCAGTATTTT,CASSLAGGSWDTQYF
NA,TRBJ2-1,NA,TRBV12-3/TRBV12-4,TGTGCCAGCAGTTTAGGAGCGATCCACAATGAGCAGTTCTTC,CASSLGAIHNEQFF
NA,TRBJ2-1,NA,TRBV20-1,TGCAGTGCTATAGCTGAACCCTACAATGAGCAGTTCTTC,CSAIAEPYNEQFF
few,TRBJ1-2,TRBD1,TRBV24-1,TGTGCCACCGCCCCAGGGGGCAACTATGGCTACACCTTC,CATAPGGNYGYTF
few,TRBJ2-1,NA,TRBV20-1,TGCAGTGCCACGATTGGTGAGCAGTTCTTC,CSATIGEQFF
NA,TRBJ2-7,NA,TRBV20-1,TGCAGTGCTAGCGAAAGACGCCCCCCCTACGAGCAGTACTTC,CSASERRPPYEQYF
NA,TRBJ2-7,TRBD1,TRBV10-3,TGTGCCATCAGTGAGCCCAGATCGGGACAGGGGGTCTCCTACGAGCAGTACTTC,CAISEPRSGQGVSYEQYF
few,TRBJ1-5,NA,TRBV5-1,TGCGCCAGCAGCTACCACAACGGACGGTTTTTCGATCAGCCCCAGCATTTT,CASSYHNGRFFDQPQHF
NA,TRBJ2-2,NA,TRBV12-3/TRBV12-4,TGTGCCAGCACCACCCAGGTGCTAGCGCCAACCGGGGAGCTGTTTTTT,CASTTQVLAPTGELFF
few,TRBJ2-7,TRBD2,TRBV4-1,TGCGCCAGCAGCCAAGATCCTAGCGGTCTCTCCTACGAGCAGTACTTC,CASSQDPSGLSYEQYF
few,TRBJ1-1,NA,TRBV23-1,TGCGCCAGCAGTCTGGTCAGCTCTAGAGGGACTGAAGCTTTCTTT,CASSLVSSRGTEAFF
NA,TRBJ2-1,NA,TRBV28,TGTGCCAGCAGTTCCCGTTGGGGGGACCCCTACGATGAGCAGTTCTTC,CASSSRWGDPYDEQFF
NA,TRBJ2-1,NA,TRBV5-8,TGTGCCAGCAGCTTGGATTGGGTTTCCGGAGACATATACAATGAGCAGTTCTTC,CASSLDWVSGDIYNEQFF
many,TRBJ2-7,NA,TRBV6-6,TGTGCCAGCAGTTACGGGATGTACGAGCAGTACTTC,CASSYGMYEQYF
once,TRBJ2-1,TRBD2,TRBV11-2,TGTGCCAGCAGCTTAGATTGGGTAGCGGGGGAGCCCTACAATGAGCAGTTCTTC,CASSLDWVAGEPYNEQFF
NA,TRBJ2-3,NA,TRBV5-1,TGCGCCAGCAGATGGGCCGCCTTCACAGATACGCAGTATTTT,CASRWAAFTDTQYF
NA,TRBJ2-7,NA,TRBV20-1,TGCAGTGCCTGGGGCGAGCCCCTCCTCTCCTACGAGCAGTACTTC,CSAWGEPLLSYEQYF
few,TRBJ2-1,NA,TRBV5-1,TGCGCCAGCAGGTTAGAGGCCCTAGGGATGAATGAGCAGTTCTTC,CASRLEALGMNEQFF
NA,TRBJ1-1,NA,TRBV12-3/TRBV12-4,TGTGCCAGCAGTTTTACGAGGAGAGCTTTCTTT,CASSFTRRAFF
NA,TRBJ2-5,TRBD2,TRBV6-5,TGTGCCAGCAGTTACTCGACTAGCGGCACCGGAGCTTATGAGCAGTACTTC,CASSYSTSGTGAYEQYF
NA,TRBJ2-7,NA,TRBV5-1,TGCGCCAGCAGCTCAGCGGCGGGGAGCTACAATGAGCAGTACTTC,CASSSAAGSYNEQYF
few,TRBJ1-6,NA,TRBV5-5,TGTGCCAGCAGCCGAATGGTGGCAGTCTATAATTCACCCCTCCACTTT,CASSRMVAVYNSPLHF
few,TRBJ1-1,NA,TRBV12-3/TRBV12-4,TGTGCCAGCAGCATTAAGCCTGCAGGGCCCACTGAAGCTTTCTTT,CASSIKPAGPTEAFF
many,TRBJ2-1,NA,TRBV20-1,TGCAGTGCTACCCGAAATGAGCAGTTCTTC,CSATRNEQFF
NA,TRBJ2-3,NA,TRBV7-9,TGTGCCAGCAGCCGGACGGCCAGAGCCACAGATACGCAGTATTTT,CASSRTARATDTQYF
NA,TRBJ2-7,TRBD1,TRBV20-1,TGCAGACCTGCTCCGACAGGGACCAATGAGCAGTACTTC,CRPAPTGTNEQYF
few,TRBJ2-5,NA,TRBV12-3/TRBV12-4,TGTGCCAGCAGTTTGTTAGCCAGGGGTGGTGAGACCCAGTACTTC,CASSLLARGGETQYF
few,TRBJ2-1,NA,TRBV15,TGTGCCACCAGCAGAGATTTCGTTGGATTACACAACAATGAGCAGTTCTTC,CATSRDFVGLHNNEQFF
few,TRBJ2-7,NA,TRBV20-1,TGCAGTGCCTCGGACGGGCACGGCTACGAGCAGTACTTC,CSASDGHGYEQYF
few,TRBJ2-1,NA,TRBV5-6,TGTGCCAGCAGCTTTACCCCTAGCGCGTCCTACAATGAGCAGTTCTTC,CASSFTPSASYNEQFF
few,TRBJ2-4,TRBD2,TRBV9,TGTGCCAGCGGGGCGGGGGAGTCCAAAAACATTCAGTACTTC,CASGAGESKNIQYF
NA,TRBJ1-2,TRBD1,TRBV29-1,TGCAGCGTTGGTGGAGGGGGCGCAAATGGCTACACCTTC,CSVGGGGANGYTF
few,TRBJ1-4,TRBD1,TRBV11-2,TGTGCCAGCAGCTTCGGACAGGGGTTTGCAACTAATGAAAAACTGTTTTTT,CASSFGQGFATNEKLFF